Detailed here is one TCR beta chain. These data belong to a study of blood T cell repertoires in COVID-19. The overall study: Both acute and convalescent COVID-19 samples were obtained from the United States, Italy and Spain.

V was clipped by 0 bases and J by 7 bases, with 16 bases between them. The CDR3 totals 17 residues. From germline, CDR1 is MGHRA and CDR2 YSYEKL. As originally analysed: Reference gene primer amplification in the assay estimated nucleated cell counts. Clones were sequenced by immunoSEQ multiplex PCR, and TCRdb holds only the in-frame ones, with some missing. V, J and clone size were drawn from that table, and D and trimming were deduced from the DNA. In the table there are tens of thousands of clones, roughly 91% of which are singletons. The clonotype comes from a woman aged 45 to 65 in a cohort sampled during active COVID-19. The J gene is TRBJ1-6, the V gene TRBV4-1; D unclear. Material for sequencing was peripheral blood. CDR3 bases: TGCGCCAGCAGCCAAGATCATCGTAACATGGTAAATTCACCCCTCCACTTT. Its translation is CASSQDHRNMVNSPLHF.